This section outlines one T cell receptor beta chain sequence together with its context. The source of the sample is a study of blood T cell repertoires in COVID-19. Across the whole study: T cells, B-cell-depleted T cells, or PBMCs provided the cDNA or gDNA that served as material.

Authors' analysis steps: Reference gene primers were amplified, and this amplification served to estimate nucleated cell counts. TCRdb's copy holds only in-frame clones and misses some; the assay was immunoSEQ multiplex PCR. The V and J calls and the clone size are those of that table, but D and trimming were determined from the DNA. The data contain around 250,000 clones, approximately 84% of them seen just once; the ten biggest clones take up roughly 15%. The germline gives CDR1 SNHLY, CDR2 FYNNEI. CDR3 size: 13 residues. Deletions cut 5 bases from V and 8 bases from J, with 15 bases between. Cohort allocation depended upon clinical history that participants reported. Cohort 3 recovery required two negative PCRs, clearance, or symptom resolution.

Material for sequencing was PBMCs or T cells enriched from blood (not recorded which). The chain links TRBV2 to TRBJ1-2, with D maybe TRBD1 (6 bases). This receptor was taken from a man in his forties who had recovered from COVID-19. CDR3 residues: CASSITGLGGYTF. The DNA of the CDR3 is TGTGCCAGCAGTATAACAGGGCTCGGCGGCTACACCTTC.